This T cell receptor (beta chain) was recorded in a study of OX40 agonist ivuxolimab in advanced cancers. Study summary: In this trial design, patients received ivuxolimab intravenously at 0.01 to 10 mg/kg every 2 weeks. Three patients got partial responses; one had hepatocellular carcinoma and two had cutaneous melanoma.

Autoimmune disease history or systemic immunosuppression led to patients being barred. Method: immunoSEQ multiplex PCR; TCRdb's copy keeps in-frame clones and lacks some. The sample has about 49,000 clones; over 75% are singletons. Source: CD4+ or CD8+ T cells sorted from blood, taken in a trial of the OX40 agonist ivuxolimab. This TCR came from an adult with an advanced solid tumor such as melanoma, head and neck, liver or kidney cancer.

The CDR3 DNA is TGTGCCAGCAGCCGCGGAGGGCCTTGGGACACAGATACGCAGTATTTT. Protein product: CASSRGGPWDTDTQYF. This chain links TRBV5-4 with TRBJ2-3; a weak D match, TRBD2 (6 bases). The germline V gene encodes CDR1 SGHNT and CDR2 YYREEE (reference sequence). CDR3 size: 16 residues. V gave up 4 bases and J gave up 2 bases, with 17 bases separating them. The variable domain in full, with the rest retrieved from reference TRBV5-4 and TRBJ2-3, is ETGVTQSPTHLIKTRGQQVTLRCSSQSGHNTVSWYQQALGQGPQFIFQYYREEENGRGNFPPRFSGLQFPNYSSELNVNALELDDSALYLCASSRGGPWDTDTQYFGPGTRLTVL.